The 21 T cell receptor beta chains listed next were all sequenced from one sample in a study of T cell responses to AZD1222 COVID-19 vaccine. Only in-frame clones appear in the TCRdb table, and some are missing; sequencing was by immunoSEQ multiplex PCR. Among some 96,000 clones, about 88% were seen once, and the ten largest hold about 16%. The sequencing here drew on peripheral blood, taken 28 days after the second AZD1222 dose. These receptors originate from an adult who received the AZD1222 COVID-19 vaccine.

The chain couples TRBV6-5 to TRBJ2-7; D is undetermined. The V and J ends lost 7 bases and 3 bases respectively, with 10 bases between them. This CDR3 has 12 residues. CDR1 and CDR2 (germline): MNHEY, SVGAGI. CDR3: CASMAQFYEQYF. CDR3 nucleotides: TGTGCCAGCATGGCGCAATTCTACGAGCAGTACTTC.

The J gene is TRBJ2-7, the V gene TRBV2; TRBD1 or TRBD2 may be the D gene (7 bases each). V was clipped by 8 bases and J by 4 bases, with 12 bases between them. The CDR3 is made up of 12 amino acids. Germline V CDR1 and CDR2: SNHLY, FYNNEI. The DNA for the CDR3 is TGTGCCAGCTCAGGGGGGGGATACGAGCAGTACTTC. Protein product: CASSGGGYEQYF. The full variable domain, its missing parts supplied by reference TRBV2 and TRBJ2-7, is EPEVTQTPSHQVTQMGQEVILRCVPISNHLYFYWYRQILGQKVEFLVSFYNNEISEKSEIFDDQFSVERPDGSNFTLKIRSTKLEDSAMYFCASSGGGYEQYFGPGTRLTVT.

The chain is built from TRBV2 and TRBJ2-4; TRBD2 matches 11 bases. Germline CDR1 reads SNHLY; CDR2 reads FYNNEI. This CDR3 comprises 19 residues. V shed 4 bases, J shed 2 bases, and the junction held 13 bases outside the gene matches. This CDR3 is CASSVFRLAGSITKNIQYF. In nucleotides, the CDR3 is TGTGCCAGCAGTGTTTTCCGACTAGCGGGAAGTATAACCAAAAACATTCAGTACTTC.

The CDR3 loop reads CASSGTPETQYF. The CDR3 DNA reads TGTGCCAGCAGCGGGACCCCGGAGACCCAGTACTTC. The chain joins TRBV6-5 to TRBJ2-5, with D perhaps TRBD1 or TRBD2 (5 bases each). CDR1 and CDR2 from the germline V gene are MNHEY and SVGAGI. The CDR3 has 12 residues. V dropped 6 bases and J dropped 5 bases, with 10 bases sitting between them.

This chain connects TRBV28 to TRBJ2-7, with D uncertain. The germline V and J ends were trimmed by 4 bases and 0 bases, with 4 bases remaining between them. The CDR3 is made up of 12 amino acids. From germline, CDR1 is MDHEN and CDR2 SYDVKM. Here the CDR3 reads CASSYSSYEQYF. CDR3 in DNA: TGTGCCAGCAGTTACAGCTCCTACGAGCAGTACTTC.

The CDR3 protein is CASSPQATTNEKLFF. The CDR3 DNA follows: TGTGCCAGCAGCCCCCAGGCGACAACTAATGAAAAACTGTTTTTT. V gene TRBV4-2 combines with J gene TRBJ1-4; D unclear. This CDR3 comprises 15 residues. Trimming shortened V by 4 bases and J by 0 bases, and 9 bases separated the two germline ends. Germline assignment: CDR1 LGHNA and CDR2 YNFKEQ.

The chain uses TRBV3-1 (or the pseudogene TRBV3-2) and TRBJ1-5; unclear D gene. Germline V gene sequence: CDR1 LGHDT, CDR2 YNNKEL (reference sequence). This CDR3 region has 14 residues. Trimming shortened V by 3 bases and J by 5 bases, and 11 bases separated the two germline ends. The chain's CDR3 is CASSHGQSHQPQHF. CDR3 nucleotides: TGTGCCAGCAGCCATGGGCAGAGCCATCAGCCCCAGCATTTT.

The chain's CDR3 is CSVQQGKIVNTEAFF. CDR3 DNA: TGCAGCGTCCAACAGGGAAAGATTGTGAACACTGAAGCTTTCTTT. The genes are TRBV29-1 and TRBJ1-1, with a tentative D call TRBD1 (6 bases). CDR3 size: 15 residues. Trimming took 6 bases from V and 0 from J, leaving 17 bases between them. The V gene's germline CDR1 is SQVTM and CDR2 ANQGSEA.

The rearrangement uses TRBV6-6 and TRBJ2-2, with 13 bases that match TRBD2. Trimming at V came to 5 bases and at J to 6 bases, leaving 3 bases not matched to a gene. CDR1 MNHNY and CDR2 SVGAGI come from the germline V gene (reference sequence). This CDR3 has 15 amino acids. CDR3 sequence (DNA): TGTGCCAGCAGTAAGGGACTAGCGGGACCCGGGGAGCTGTTTTTT. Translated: CASSKGLAGPGELFF.

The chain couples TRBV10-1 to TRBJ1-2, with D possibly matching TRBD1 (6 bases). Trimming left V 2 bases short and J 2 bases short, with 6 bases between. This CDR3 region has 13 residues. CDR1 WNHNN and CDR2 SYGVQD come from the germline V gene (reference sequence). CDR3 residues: CASSETGNYGYTF. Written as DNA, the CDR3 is TGCGCCAGCAGTGAGACAGGGAACTATGGCTACACCTTC.

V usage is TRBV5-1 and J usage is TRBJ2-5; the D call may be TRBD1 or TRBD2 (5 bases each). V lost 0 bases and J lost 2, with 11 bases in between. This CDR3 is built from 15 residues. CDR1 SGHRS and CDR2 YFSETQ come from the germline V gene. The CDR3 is CASSLAGTEQETQYF. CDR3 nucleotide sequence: TGCGCCAGCAGCTTGGCCGGGACGGAACAAGAGACCCAGTACTTC. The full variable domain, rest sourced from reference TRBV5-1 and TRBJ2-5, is KAGVTQTPRYLIKTRGQQVTLSCSPISGHRSVSWYQQTPGQGLQFLFEYFSETQRNKGNFPGRFSGRQFSNSRSEMNVSTLELGDSALYLCASSLAGTEQETQYFGPGTRLLVL.

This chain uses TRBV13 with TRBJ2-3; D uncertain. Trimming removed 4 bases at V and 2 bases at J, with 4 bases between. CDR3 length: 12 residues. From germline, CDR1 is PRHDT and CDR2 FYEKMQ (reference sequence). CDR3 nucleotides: TGTGCCAGCAGCTCGTCCACAGATACGCAGTATTTT. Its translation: CASSSSTDTQYF.

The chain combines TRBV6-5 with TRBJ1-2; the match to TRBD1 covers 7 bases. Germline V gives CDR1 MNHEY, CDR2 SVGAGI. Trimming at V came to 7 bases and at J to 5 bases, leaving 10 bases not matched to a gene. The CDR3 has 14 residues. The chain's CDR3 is CASNVAGGGYGYTF. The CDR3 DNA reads TGTGCCAGCAACGTGGCAGGGGGAGGTTATGGCTACACCTTC.

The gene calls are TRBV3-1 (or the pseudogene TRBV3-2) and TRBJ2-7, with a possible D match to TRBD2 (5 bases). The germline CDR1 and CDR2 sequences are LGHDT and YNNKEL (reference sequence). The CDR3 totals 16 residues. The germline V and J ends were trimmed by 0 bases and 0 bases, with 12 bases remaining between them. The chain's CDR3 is CASSQDPGVSSYEQYF. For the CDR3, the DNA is TGTGCCAGCAGCCAAGATCCCGGGGTGTCCTCCTACGAGCAGTACTTC.

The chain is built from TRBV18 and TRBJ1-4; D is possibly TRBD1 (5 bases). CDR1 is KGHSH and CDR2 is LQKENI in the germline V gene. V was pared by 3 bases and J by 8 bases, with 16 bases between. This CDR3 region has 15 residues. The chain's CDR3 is CASSPSTGGEEKLFF. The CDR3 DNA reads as TGTGCCAGCTCACCCTCGACGGGGGGGGAGGAAAAACTGTTTTTT.

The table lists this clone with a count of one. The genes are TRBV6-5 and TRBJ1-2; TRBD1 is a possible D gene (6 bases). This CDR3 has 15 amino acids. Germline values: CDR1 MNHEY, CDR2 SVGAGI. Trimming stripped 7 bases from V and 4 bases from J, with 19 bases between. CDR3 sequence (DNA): TGTGCCAGCACTAACGCGCGCCAGGGGAGCTATGGCTACACCTTC. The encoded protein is CASTNARQGSYGYTF.

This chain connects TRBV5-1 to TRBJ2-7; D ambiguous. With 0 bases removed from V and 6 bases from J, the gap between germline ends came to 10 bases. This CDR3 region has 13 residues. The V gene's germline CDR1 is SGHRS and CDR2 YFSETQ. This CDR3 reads CASSLDPPIEQYF. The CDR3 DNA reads TGCGCCAGCAGCTTGGATCCGCCTATCGAGCAGTACTTC. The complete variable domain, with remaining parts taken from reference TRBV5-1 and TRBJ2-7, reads KAGVTQTPRYLIKTRGQQVTLSCSPISGHRSVSWYQQTPGQGLQFLFEYFSETQRNKGNFPGRFSGRQFSNSRSEMNVSTLELGDSALYLCASSLDPPIEQYFGPGTRLTVT.

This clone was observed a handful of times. CDR3 sequence: CASSFNLSGNTIYF. The DNA for the CDR3 is TGCGCCAGCAGCTTTAACCTCTCTGGAAACACCATATATTTT. The chain carries TRBV5-1 and TRBJ1-3, with no clear D. This CDR3 has 14 amino acids. V gave up 2 bases and J gave up 0 bases, with 6 bases separating them. Germline values: CDR1 SGHRS, CDR2 YFSETQ.

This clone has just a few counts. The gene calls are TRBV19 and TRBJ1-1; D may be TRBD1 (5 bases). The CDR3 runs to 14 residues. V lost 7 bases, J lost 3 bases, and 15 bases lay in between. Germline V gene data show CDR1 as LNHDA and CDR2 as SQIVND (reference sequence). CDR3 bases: TGTGCCAGTACCCGACGCCCAGGGTACACTGAAGCTTTCTTT. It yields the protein CASTRRPGYTEAFF. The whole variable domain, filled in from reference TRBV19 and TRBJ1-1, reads DGGITQSPKYLFRKEGQNVTLSCEQNLNHDAMYWYRQDPGQGLRLIYYSQIVNDFQKGDIAEGYSVSREKKESFPLTVTSAQKNPTAFYLCASTRRPGYTEAFFGQGTRLTVV.

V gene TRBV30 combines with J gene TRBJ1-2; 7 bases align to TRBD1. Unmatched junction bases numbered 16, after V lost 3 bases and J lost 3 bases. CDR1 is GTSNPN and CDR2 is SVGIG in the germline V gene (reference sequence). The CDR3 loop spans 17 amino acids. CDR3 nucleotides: TGTGCCTGGAGCACCGAAAGGGGGCGTCCCTCTGACTATGGCTACACCTTC. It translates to CAWSTERGRPSDYGYTF.

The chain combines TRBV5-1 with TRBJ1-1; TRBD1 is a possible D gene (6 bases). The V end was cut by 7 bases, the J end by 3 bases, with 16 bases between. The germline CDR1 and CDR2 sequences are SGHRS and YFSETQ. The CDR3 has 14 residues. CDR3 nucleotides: TGCGCCAGCGGGGTGGGACAATTTGACACTGAAGCTTTCTTT. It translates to CASGVGQFDTEAFF.